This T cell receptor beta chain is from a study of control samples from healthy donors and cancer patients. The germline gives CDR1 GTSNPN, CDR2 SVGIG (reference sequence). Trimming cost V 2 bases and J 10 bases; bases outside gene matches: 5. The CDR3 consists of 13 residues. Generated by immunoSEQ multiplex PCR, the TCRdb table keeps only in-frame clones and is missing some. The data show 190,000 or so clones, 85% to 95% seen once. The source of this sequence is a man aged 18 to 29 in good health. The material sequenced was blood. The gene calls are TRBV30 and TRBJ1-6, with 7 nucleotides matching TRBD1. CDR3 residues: CAWSLNRGSPLHF. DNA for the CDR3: TGTGCCTGGAGTCTAAACAGGGGCTCACCCCTCCACTTT.